Listed below are T cell receptor beta chains from one sample, sequenced in a study of T cells expressing NK-cell markers. For each CDR3 protein, TCRdb gives one entry from its re-call of the 5' RACE reads, without DNA. Recorded for this sample: roughly 390,000 distinct CDR3 sequences. Sequencing used blood T cells: a sorted CD56 or NKG2C T cell subset, CD4+ or CD8+ T cells, or bulk PBMC T cells (not recorded which). These receptors all stem from a woman in her forties or fifties in good health. The CDR3 runs from the conserved cysteine through the conserved F or W. Fields, in order: J gene, CDR3 length, V gene, CDR3 protein.

J gene: TRBJ2-2
CDR3 length: 13
V gene: TRBV7-7
CDR3 protein: CASSSISGGELFF

J gene: TRBJ2-3
CDR3 length: 15
V gene: TRBV7-9
CDR3 protein: CASSPNSFGTDTQYF

J gene: TRBJ2-1
CDR3 length: 17
V gene: TRBV6-5
CDR3 protein: CASRYNPPSGRYNEQFF

J gene: TRBJ1-2
CDR3 length: 13
V gene: TRBV5-6
CDR3 protein: CASSSGQNYGYTF

J gene: TRBJ2-7
CDR3 length: 12
V gene: TRBV7-2
CDR3 protein: CASSLPLWEQYF

J gene: TRBJ2-2
CDR3 length: 17
V gene: TRBV7-9
CDR3 protein: CASSPRQGWTGTGELFF

J gene: TRBJ2-2
CDR3 length: 14
V gene: TRBV14
CDR3 protein: CASSQAVLTGELFF

J gene: TRBJ2-1
CDR3 length: 15
V gene: TRBV24-1
CDR3 protein: CATRSVGTGNNEQFF

J gene: TRBJ1-1
CDR3 length: 18
V gene: TRBV28
CDR3 protein: CASSQLITTVIMNTEAFF

J gene: TRBJ2-3
CDR3 length: 16
V gene: TRBV27
CDR3 protein: CASIPLGWEGPDTQYF

J gene: TRBJ2-2
CDR3 length: 16
V gene: TRBV11-2
CDR3 protein: CASSLVWGSDTGELFF

J gene: TRBJ2-1
CDR3 length: 15
V gene: TRBV27
CDR3 protein: CASSPGRDRATSEFF

J gene: TRBJ2-2
CDR3 length: 14
V gene: TRBV12-3/TRBV12-4
CDR3 protein: CASRRTSGTGELFF

J gene: TRBJ2-6
CDR3 length: 14
V gene: TRBV5-1
CDR3 protein: CASSGFSGANVLTF

J gene: TRBJ1-5
CDR3 length: 12
V gene: TRBV28
CDR3 protein: CATEGRNQPQHF

J gene: TRBJ2-7
CDR3 length: 14
V gene: TRBV15
CDR3 protein: CATRLRTGLGEQYF

J gene: TRBJ2-1
CDR3 length: 13
V gene: TRBV29-1
CDR3 protein: CSVARASYNEQFF

J gene: TRBJ2-3
CDR3 length: 13
V gene: TRBV4-1
CDR3 protein: CASSHRQTDTQYF

J gene: TRBJ2-1
CDR3 length: 15
V gene: TRBV7-9
CDR3 protein: CASSSREAVYNEQFF

J gene: TRBJ2-1
CDR3 length: 14
V gene: TRBV7-8
CDR3 protein: CASSLIGPYNEQFF

J gene: TRBJ2-2
CDR3 length: 13
V gene: TRBV12-3/TRBV12-4
CDR3 protein: CASSIWGTGELFF

J gene: TRBJ1-1
CDR3 length: 11
V gene: TRBV9
CDR3 protein: CASSPHREAFF

J gene: TRBJ1-6
CDR3 length: 16
V gene: TRBV6-4
CDR3 protein: CASSVLGAAYNSPLHF

J gene: TRBJ2-3
CDR3 length: 15
V gene: TRBV24-1
CDR3 protein: CAVGGGDSPTDTQYF

J gene: TRBJ2-1
CDR3 length: 14
V gene: TRBV5-5
CDR3 protein: CASSLGIQLNEQFF

J gene: TRBJ2-1
CDR3 length: 11
V gene: TRBV12-3/TRBV12-4
CDR3 protein: CASSFLREQFF

J gene: TRBJ2-2
CDR3 length: 16
V gene: TRBV18
CDR3 protein: CASSPRTGTNTGELFF

J gene: TRBJ2-4
CDR3 length: 22
V gene: TRBV20-1
CDR3 protein: CSARAYVTGPRGQELAKNIQYF

J gene: TRBJ2-3
CDR3 length: 17
V gene: TRBV5-1
CDR3 protein: CASSAELAGAYRWAQYF

J gene: TRBJ2-3
CDR3 length: 14
V gene: TRBV5-1
CDR3 protein: CASSRGLSADTQYF

J gene: TRBJ1-1
CDR3 length: 15
V gene: TRBV12-3/TRBV12-4
CDR3 protein: CASSLFSGELTEAFF

J gene: TRBJ1-2
CDR3 length: 12
V gene: TRBV12-3/TRBV12-4
CDR3 protein: CASTQMGLGYTF

J gene: TRBJ2-1
CDR3 length: 17
V gene: TRBV5-1
CDR3 protein: CASFGTGDKSSYNEQFF

J gene: TRBJ2-1
CDR3 length: 13
V gene: TRBV20-1
CDR3 protein: CSARPEWYNEQFF

J gene: TRBJ1-1
CDR3 length: 13
V gene: TRBV29-1
CDR3 protein: CSGKSRSNTEAFF

J gene: TRBJ1-2
CDR3 length: 14
V gene: TRBV12-3/TRBV12-4
CDR3 protein: CASSPGLRGLGYTF

J gene: TRBJ2-5
CDR3 length: 13
V gene: TRBV5-6
CDR3 protein: CASSYGTGETQYF

J gene: TRBJ2-1
CDR3 length: 15
V gene: TRBV28
CDR3 protein: CASSTLAGRVGEQFF

J gene: TRBJ2-1
CDR3 length: 19
V gene: TRBV5-1
CDR3 protein: CASSLQSLAGGGDYNEQFF

J gene: TRBJ2-1
CDR3 length: 17
V gene: TRBV7-9
CDR3 protein: CASSLDVRSGRRDEQFF

J gene: TRBJ2-7
CDR3 length: 15
V gene: TRBV18
CDR3 protein: CASSPSSGSRDEQYF

J gene: TRBJ1-5
CDR3 length: 12
V gene: TRBV6-2/TRBV6-3
CDR3 protein: CASRTANQPQHF

J gene: TRBJ2-1
CDR3 length: 13
V gene: TRBV12-3/TRBV12-4
CDR3 protein: CASSRLAGEGQFF

J gene: TRBJ2-5
CDR3 length: 12
V gene: TRBV3-1
CDR3 protein: CATGRLGETQYF

J gene: TRBJ2-2
CDR3 length: 15
V gene: TRBV7-8
CDR3 protein: CASSLQGENTGELFF

J gene: TRBJ2-1
CDR3 length: 16
V gene: TRBV10-3
CDR3 protein: CAISEGEGAKHNEQFF

J gene: TRBJ2-3
CDR3 length: 16
V gene: TRBV24-1
CDR3 protein: CATSDSGGSLADTQYF

J gene: TRBJ2-3
CDR3 length: 15
V gene: TRBV3-1
CDR3 protein: CASSHAILITDTQYF

J gene: TRBJ2-5
CDR3 length: 16
V gene: TRBV20-1
CDR3 protein: CSARVGTSGSQETQYF

J gene: TRBJ2-7
CDR3 length: 13
V gene: TRBV20-1
CDR3 protein: CSAWGSGSYEQYF

J gene: TRBJ2-5
CDR3 length: 15
V gene: TRBV25-1
CDR3 protein: CASSEEGGSKETQYF

J gene: TRBJ2-6
CDR3 length: 14
V gene: TRBV5-1
CDR3 protein: CASGDRGKANVLTF

J gene: TRBJ1-1
CDR3 length: 15
V gene: TRBV6-5
CDR3 protein: CASSYSREALTEAFF